This T cell receptor beta chain was sequenced in a study of blood T cells in healthy people across ages. The authors ran a second PCR of about 7 to 11 cycles using a sample-barcoded 5' primer and a J-beta primer mix. CDR3-containing paired-end reads numbered at least 2.5 million in each sample. TCRdb re-analysed the 5' RACE reads in MiXCR, keeping a single row per CDR3 protein. Here the sample spans around 800,000 distinct CDR3 sequences, roughly 24% being singletons. Worth noting for this clonotype: What it recognizes is unknown.

Findings and caveats of the study: Across samples, TCR beta diversity tracked strongly with naive T cell percentage.

Germline V CDR1 and CDR2: SQVTM, ANQGSEA. V was pared by 4 bases and J by 9 bases, with 11 bases of the junction left unmatched. CDR3 length: 14 amino acids. The study recruited healthy Caucasian donors from Russia who were aged about 6 to 95. This same sample was also part of a study on T cells of mothers and their children.

The chain is built from TRBV29-1 and TRBJ2-1; 8 nucleotides align to TRBD2. This clonotype was obtained from a boy aged 5 to 17 in good health. The sample taken for sequencing was blood. CDR3 in amino acids: CSVVRGGQVGEQFF. CDR3 sequence (DNA): TGCAGCGTTGTTCGCGGGGGGCAAGTAGGTGAGCAGTTCTTC.